The next 20 T cell receptor beta chains were all read from a single sample in a study of memory CD8 T cells in hepatitis C reinfection (dated by TCRdb to 2015 to 2018). The time point label of this sample denotes: pre-reinfection, 55 to 20 weeks before reinfection detection. The sorted cells were sequenced directly ex vivo, without any in vitro expansion ahead of TCR sequencing. Receptors were amplified or captured by the immunoSEQ multiplex PCR assay. Drawn from immuneACCESS, this table holds only the in-frame rearrangements with V and J called that TCRdb kept. Clones are partly lost; checked studies trace under half to an unresolved V gene and leave the rest unexplained. The sample table contains 40,000 to 60,000 clones; only one count was recorded for nearly 90% of them. 0.95% to 1.1% of the sample is held by the ten biggest clonotypes. Input material: naive CD8+ T cells sorted from blood. This sample's cell subset or site label indicates: total naive CD8+CD45RO- T cells. The receptors were sampled from a man aged 18-30 years with hepatitis C virus infection.

The gene calls are TRBV11-3 and TRBJ2-5; 7 nucleotides agree with TRBD2. The DNA end is a closer match to TRBJ2-7, so the J assignment may be wrong. CDR1 is SGHNT, CDR2 YENEEA, per germline. The CDR3 covers 14 residues. In nucleotides, the CDR3 is TGTGCCAGCAGCTTAGATGGCGGGAGTATCGAGCAGTACTTC. Translation gives CASSLDGGSIEQYF.

The rearrangement joins TRBV29-1 to TRBJ1-1; D unresolved. V was cut by 7 bases and J by 0 bases, with 15 bases left in between. The CDR3 consists of 14 residues. The germline gives CDR1 SQVTM, CDR2 ANQGSEA. The CDR3 sequence: CSASLGTMNTEAFF. The CDR3 DNA reads TGCAGCGCTAGTCTAGGCACCATGAACACTGAAGCTTTCTTT.

CDR3 in DNA: TGTGCCAGCAGCCCATCGGGACTAGCACGGGAGACCCAGTACTTC. The encoded protein is CASSPSGLARETQYF. This rearrangement joins TRBV7-3 to TRBJ2-5; 9 nucleotides line up with TRBD2. Germline assignment: CDR1 SGHTA and CDR2 FQGTGA. The V and J ends lost 5 bases and 5 bases, in that order; junction bases with no gene match: 9. The CDR3 loop spans 15 amino acids.

The CDR3 is CSVEFGNSYEQYF. The CDR3 DNA reads TGCAGCGTTGAATTTGGCAACTCCTACGAGCAGTACTTC. This sequence joins TRBV29-1 and TRBJ2-7, with D unclear. From germline, CDR1 is SQVTM and CDR2 ANQGSEA. V shed 2 bases and J shed 0 bases, with 8 bases lying between them. This CDR3 is built from 13 residues.

This clone is a singleton in its sample. This chain uses TRBV18 with TRBJ2-2; tentatively, D is TRBD2 (6 bases). The V end lost 0 bases, the J end lost 4 bases, and 12 bases lay between the germline ends. This CDR3 spans 16 amino acids. Germline lookup yields CDR1 KGHSH and CDR2 LQKENI. The CDR3 DNA reads as TGTGCCAGCTCACCACCGCGGGGAGACGGCACCGGGGAGCTGTTTTTT. Amino acids: CASSPPRGDGTGELFF.

The chain has TRBV10-3 and TRBJ1-5, with a possible D match to TRBD1 (5 bases). CDR1 is ENHRY and CDR2 is SYGVKD in the germline V gene. This CDR3 comprises 16 residues. V was pared by 0 bases and J by 2 bases, with 11 bases between. The chain's CDR3 is CAISESPGGGNQPQHF. DNA of the CDR3: TGTGCCATCAGTGAGTCCCCGGGAGGGGGCAATCAGCCCCAGCATTTT.

The genes are TRBV7-9 and TRBJ1-2; 8 bases are a match to TRBD1. The CDR3 spans 14 residues. Germline V gene lookup returns CDR1 SEHNR and CDR2 FQNEAQ (reference sequence). V lost 4 bases to trimming and J lost 5 bases; unmatched junction nucleotides: 6. The CDR3 loop reads CASSSQGALYGYTF. The CDR3 region has the DNA TGTGCCAGCAGCTCCCAGGGGGCTCTTTATGGCTACACCTTC.

This clone was seen a handful of times. V and J are TRBV4-1 and TRBJ1-5, with a weak D call TRBD1 (5 bases). The CDR3 is 14 amino acids. Germline V gene sequence: CDR1 MGHRA, CDR2 YSYEKL. V was clipped by 1 base and J by 6 bases, with 10 bases between them. CDR3 sequence (DNA): TGCGCCAGCAGCCAAGTAGGGGAGGTTCAGCCCCAGCATTTT. Amino acid sequence: CASSQVGEVQPQHF.

J is TRBJ2-7 and V is TRBV7-8, with 10 bases that match TRBD2. Looked up from germline, CDR1 is SGHVS and CDR2 is FQNEAQ. This CDR3 is 15 amino acids long. J gave up 4 bases and V 1 base, and 4 bases lay outside the gene matches. The CDR3 nucleotides read TGTGCCAGCAGCTTAGAAGGGACTAGCGAGTACGAGCAGTACTTC. Translated: CASSLEGTSEYEQYF.

This sequence joins TRBV5-6 and TRBJ2-5; weak D call: TRBD2 (5 bases). V lost 4 bases and J 2 bases, leaving 15 bases between the germline ends. The CDR3 loop spans 15 amino acids. CDR1 and CDR2 from the germline V gene are SGHDT and YYEEEE. CDR3 nucleotide sequence: TGTGCCAGCAGCCCAGGCGGGCTCGTACAAGAGACCCAGTACTTC. As protein: CASSPGGLVQETQYF.

The genes are TRBV28 and TRBJ1-1; D ambiguous. V dropped 4 bases and J dropped 4 bases, with 4 bases sitting between them. CDR1 MDHEN and CDR2 SYDVKM come from the germline V gene. This CDR3 has 11 amino acids. CDR3 nucleotides: TGTGCCAGCAGTTCCTCCACTGAAGCTTTCTTT. Its translation: CASSSSTEAFF.

The chain joins TRBV6-1 to TRBJ1-5, with 9 positions matching TRBD1. The CDR3 is 14 residues long. Germline-derived CDR1 and CDR2 are MNHNS and SASEGT. Unmatched junction bases numbered 4, after V lost 6 bases and J lost 4 bases. The CDR3 sequence is CASRSGQGNQPQHF. The CDR3 DNA reads as TGTGCCAGCAGGTCGGGACAGGGTAATCAGCCCCAGCATTTT.

The chain combines TRBV19 with TRBJ2-1, with 8 bases lining up with TRBD2. Losses at the gene ends were 7 bases for V and 0 bases for J; bases not matched to a gene: 11. The CDR3 spans 17 residues. Germline-derived CDR1 and CDR2 are LNHDA and SQIVND (reference sequence). CDR3 in amino acids: CASTSEGLVSSYNEQFF. Here the CDR3 DNA reads TGTGCCAGTACCTCAGAGGGACTAGTGAGCTCCTACAATGAGCAGTTCTTC.

The chain joins TRBV6-1 to TRBJ2-1; 7 positions agree with TRBD2. After removal of 2 bases from V and 4 bases from J, the junction contained 5 bases not matched to a gene. CDR3 length: 15 residues. Germline V gene sequence: CDR1 MNHNS, CDR2 SASEGT. Here the CDR3 DNA reads TGTGCCAGCAGTGAAAGGCTAGCGGTGTACAATGAGCAGTTCTTC. Protein sequence: CASSERLAVYNEQFF.

This clone was recorded a few times. This chain links TRBV4-1 with TRBJ1-5, with D possibly TRBD1 on 6 matching bases. Germline CDR1 MGHRA, CDR2 YSYEKL. This CDR3 contains 15 residues. V lost 2 bases, J lost 3 bases, and 11 bases lay in between. The CDR3 DNA reads as TGCGCCAGCAGCCAACAGACAGGCCCCAATCAGCCCCAGCATTTT. It yields the protein CASSQQTGPNQPQHF.

This clone was observed a few times. The gene calls are TRBV6-6 and TRBJ1-5; maybe TRBD1 (5 bases). Germline values: CDR1 MNHNY, CDR2 SVGAGI (reference sequence). Trimming took off 4 bases at V and 5 bases at J, with 18 bases between the two ends. This CDR3 region has 16 residues. The CDR3, as DNA: TGTGCCAGCAGTTCCGGTTGGGGGGAGGGCTATCAGCCCCAGCATTTT. Translating it yields CASSSGWGEGYQPQHF.

This chain joins TRBV7-9 and TRBJ2-3, with D possibly being TRBD2 (6 bases). This CDR3 is 13 amino acids long. From germline, CDR1 is SEHNR and CDR2 FQNEAQ (reference sequence). The ends were cut back, 5 bases at V and 7 bases at J, with 13 bases in the middle. CDR3 in DNA: TGTGCCAGCAGCCCAAGGGACTTCTATACGCAGTATTTT. This encodes CASSPRDFYTQYF. The entire variable domain, with the rest obtained from reference TRBV7-9 and TRBJ2-3, is as follows: DTGVSQNPRHKITKRGQNVTFRCDPISEHNRLYWYRQTLGQGPEFLTYFQNEAQLEKSRLLSDRFSAERPKGSFSTLEIQRTEQGDSAMYLCASSPRDFYTQYFGPGTRLTVL.

V gene TRBV6-5 combines with J gene TRBJ2-1, with 11 bases lining up with TRBD2. The length of the CDR3 is 16 residues. Germline V lookup: CDR1 MNHEY, CDR2 SVGAGI. Trimming removed 0 bases from V and 6 bases from J; junction bases left unmatched: 4. The CDR3 region is CASSYSLAGASNEQFF. CDR3 sequence (DNA): TGTGCCAGCAGTTACTCACTAGCGGGAGCGTCCAATGAGCAGTTCTTC.

This rearrangement joins TRBV21-1 to TRBJ2-7; the table calls TRBD1, which could not be checked here. TRBV21-1 is a listed pseudogene. The CDR3 covers 16 residues. The CDR3 coding sequence is TGTGCCAGCAGCAAAGTCGGGACAGGTTTCTCCTACGAGCAGTACGTC. Protein product: CASSKVGTGFSYEQYV.

This chain joins TRBV14 and TRBJ2-5; D is ambiguous. The CDR3 covers 12 residues. Germline CDR1 reads SGHDN; CDR2 reads FVKESK. V was cut by 1 base and J by 4 bases, with 4 bases left in between. CDR3 residues: CASSQVGETQYF. CDR3 nucleotides: TGTGCCAGCAGCCAAGTCGGAGAGACCCAGTACTTC.